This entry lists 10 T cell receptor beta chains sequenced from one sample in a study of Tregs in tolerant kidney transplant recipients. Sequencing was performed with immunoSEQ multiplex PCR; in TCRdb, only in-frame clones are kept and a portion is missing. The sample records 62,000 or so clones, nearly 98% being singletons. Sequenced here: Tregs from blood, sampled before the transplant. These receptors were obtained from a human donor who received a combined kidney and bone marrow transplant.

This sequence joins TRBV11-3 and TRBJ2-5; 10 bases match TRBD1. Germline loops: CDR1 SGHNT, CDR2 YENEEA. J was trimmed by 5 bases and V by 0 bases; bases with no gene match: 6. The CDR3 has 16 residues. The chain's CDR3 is CASSLDGTGVVETQYF. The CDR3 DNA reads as TGTGCCAGCAGCTTAGATGGGACAGGGGTTGTGGAGACCCAGTACTTC.

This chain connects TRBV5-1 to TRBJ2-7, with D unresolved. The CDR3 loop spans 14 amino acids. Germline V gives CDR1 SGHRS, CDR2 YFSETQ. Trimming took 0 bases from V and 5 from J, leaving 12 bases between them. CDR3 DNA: TGCGCCAGCAGCTTGGCTCTCGATACTGACGAGCAGTACTTC. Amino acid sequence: CASSLALDTDEQYF.

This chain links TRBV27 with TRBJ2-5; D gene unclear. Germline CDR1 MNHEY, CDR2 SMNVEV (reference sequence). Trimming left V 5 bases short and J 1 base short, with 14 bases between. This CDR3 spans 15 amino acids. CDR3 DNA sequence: TGTGCCAGCAGTCGGAGCCATATGTTCCAAGAGACCCAGTACTTC. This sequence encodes CASSRSHMFQETQYF.

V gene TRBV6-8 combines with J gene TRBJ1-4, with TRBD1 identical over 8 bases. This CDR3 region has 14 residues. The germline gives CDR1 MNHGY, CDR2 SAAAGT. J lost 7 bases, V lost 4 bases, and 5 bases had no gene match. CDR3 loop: CASSSQGGGEKLFF. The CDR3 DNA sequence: TGTGCCAGCAGTTCACAGGGGGGCGGTGAAAAACTGTTTTTT.

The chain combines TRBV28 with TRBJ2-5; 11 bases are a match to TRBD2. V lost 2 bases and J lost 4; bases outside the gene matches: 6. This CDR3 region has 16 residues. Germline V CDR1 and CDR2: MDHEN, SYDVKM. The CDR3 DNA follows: TGTGCCAGCAGTTTACGGCTAGCGGGGGGCCTAGAGACCCAGTACTTC. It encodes CASSLRLAGGLETQYF.

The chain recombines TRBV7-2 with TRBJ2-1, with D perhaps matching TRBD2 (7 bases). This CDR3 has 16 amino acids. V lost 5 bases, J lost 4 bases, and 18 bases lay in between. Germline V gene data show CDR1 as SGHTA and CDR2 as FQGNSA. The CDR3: CASSPTWGGPYNEQFF. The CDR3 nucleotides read TGTGCCAGCAGCCCCACCTGGGGGGGGCCGTACAATGAGCAGTTCTTC.

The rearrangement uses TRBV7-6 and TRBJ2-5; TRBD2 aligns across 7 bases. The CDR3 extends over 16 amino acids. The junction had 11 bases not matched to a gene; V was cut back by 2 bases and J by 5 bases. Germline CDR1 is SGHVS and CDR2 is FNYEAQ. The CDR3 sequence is CASSLLGGILGETQYF. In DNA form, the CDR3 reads TGTGCCAGCAGCTTACTGGGGGGGATCCTAGGGGAGACCCAGTACTTC.

As DNA, the CDR3 is TGTGCCAGCAGCCGCGGGGCCTTCTATGGCTACACCTTC. Translated: CASSRGAFYGYTF. The rearrangement links TRBV27 to TRBJ1-2; D is possibly TRBD1 (5 bases). CDR3 length: 13 amino acids. Trimming stripped 6 bases from V and 4 bases from J, with 12 bases between. CDR1 is MNHEY, CDR2 SMNVEV, per germline (reference sequence).

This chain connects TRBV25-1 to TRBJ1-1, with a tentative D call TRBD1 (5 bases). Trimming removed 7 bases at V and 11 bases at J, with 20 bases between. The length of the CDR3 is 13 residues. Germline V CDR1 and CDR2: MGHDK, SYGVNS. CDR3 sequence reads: CASTSGLFGGAFF. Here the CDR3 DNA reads TGTGCCAGCACCTCGGGACTTTTCGGGGGGGCTTTCTTT.

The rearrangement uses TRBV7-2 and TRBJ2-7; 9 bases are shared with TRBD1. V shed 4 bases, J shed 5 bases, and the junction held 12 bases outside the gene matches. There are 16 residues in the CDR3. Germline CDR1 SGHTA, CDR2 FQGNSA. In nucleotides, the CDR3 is TGTGCCAGCAGCTCAAAGGGGACAGGGTCCATCCACGAGCAGTACTTC. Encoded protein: CASSSKGTGSIHEQYF. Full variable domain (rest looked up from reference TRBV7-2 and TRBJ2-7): GAGVSQSPSNKVTEKGKDVELRCDPISGHTALYWYRQSLGQGLEFLIYFQGNSAPDKSGLPSDRFSAERTGGSVSTLTIQRTQQEDSAVYLCASSSKGTGSIHEQYFGPGTRLTVT.